This TCR beta chain came from a study of shared clonotypes between healthy human individuals. Looking at the study overall: The cohort comprised a couple of women and a few men. Their ages spanned 18 to 49 years.

Data came from immunoSEQ multiplex PCR; TCRdb stores just in-frame clones and leaves some out. The profile shows around 1.1 million clones, approximately 75% of them singletons. A remark on this clone: Other DNA sequences within the sample encode an identical CDR3.

The germline gives CDR1 DFQATT, CDR2 SNEGSKA (reference sequence). The CDR3 totals 11 residues. The material sequenced was memory CD4+ T cells from PBMCs. The subset is: CD45RA-negative fraction. V and J are TRBV20-1 and TRBJ2-7, with D perhaps TRBD2 (6 bases). This sequence originates from a young man in good health. Some clones in this sample may be carry-over from other donors' samples. In nucleotides, the CDR3 is TGCAGCGGGACTGATTCCTACGAGCAGTACTTC. As protein: CSGTDSYEQYF.